The next 24 T cell receptor beta chains were all read from a single sample in a study of PD-1 blockade in classical Hodgkin lymphoma. The time point here: newly diagnosed, previously untreated cHL patient sample. Isolation of CD8+ T cells from thawed PBMCs used magnetic negative selection. Generated by immunoSEQ multiplex PCR, the TCRdb table keeps only in-frame clones and is missing some. The sample includes under 6,500 clones, less than 90% seen only once; the top ten take 20% to 25%. Sequenced input: CD8+ T cells from blood. The receptors shown here come from a human donor with classical Hodgkin lymphoma.

The chain is built from TRBV28 and TRBJ2-1; D unresolved. Trimming stripped 2 bases from V and 7 bases from J, with 12 bases between. Germline V CDR1 and CDR2: MDHEN, SYDVKM. CDR3 length equals 14 residues. The CDR3: CASSLTRALNEQFF. CDR3 DNA: TGTGCCAGCAGTTTAACACGAGCCCTTAATGAGCAGTTCTTC.

The chain recombines TRBV15 with TRBJ2-3; 7 bases match TRBD2. Trimming took 3 bases from V and 3 from J; bases not matched to a gene: 6. The CDR3 spans 15 residues. The V gene's germline CDR1 is LNHNV and CDR2 YYDKDF (reference sequence). CDR3 DNA: TGTGCCACCAGCAGGGGCGGGGGTCAGACAGATACGCAGTATTTT. The encoded protein is CATSRGGGQTDTQYF.

The chain recombines TRBV7-2 with TRBJ2-7; 14 bases are a match to TRBD2. Germline V CDR1 and CDR2: SGHTA, FQGNSA. V shed 5 bases and J 4 bases; nucleotides not matched to a gene: 10. The CDR3 loop spans 17 amino acids. The CDR3 spells CASSAGTSGSKRYEQYF. CDR3 DNA: TGTGCCAGCAGCGCCGGGACTAGCGGGAGTAAGAGGTACGAGCAGTACTTC.

The chain has TRBV25-1 and TRBJ2-4; 7 bases line up with TRBD1. The CDR3 runs 14 residues. The germline V gene has CDR1 MGHDK and CDR2 SYGVNS. Losses at the gene ends were 4 bases for V and 3 bases for J; bases not matched to a gene: 3. DNA for the CDR3: TGTGCCAGCAGTGCCCAGGGGGACAAAAACATTCAGTACTTC. Protein: CASSAQGDKNIQYF. The complete variable domain, with remaining parts taken from reference TRBV25-1 and TRBJ2-4, reads EADIYQTPRYLVIGTGKKITLECSQTMGHDKMYWYQQDPGMELHLIHYSYGVNSTEKGDLSSESTVSRIRTEHFPLTLESARPSHTSQYLCASSAQGDKNIQYFGAGTRLSVL.

V usage is TRBV2 and J usage is TRBJ1-1; D is unresolved. V was clipped by 6 bases and J by 0 bases, with 8 bases between them. This CDR3 region has 13 residues. Germline CDR1 reads SNHLY; CDR2 reads FYNNEI. CDR3 nucleotides: TGTGCCAGCAGATCAGTGATGAACACTGAAGCTTTCTTT. Its protein product is CASRSVMNTEAFF.

This clone came up a few times. The chain carries TRBV10-3 and TRBJ2-1; TRBD2 matches at 8 bases. Unmatched junction bases numbered 3, after V lost 2 bases and J lost 3 bases. Germline CDR1 is ENHRY and CDR2 is SYGVKD. The CDR3 is made up of 15 amino acids. CDR3 amino acids: CAISEREGDYNEQFF. DNA of the CDR3: TGTGCCATCAGTGAGCGGGAGGGCGACTACAATGAGCAGTTCTTC.

This clone has just one count. This sequence joins TRBV1 and TRBJ1-6. TRBV1 is an annotated pseudogene. The CDR3 is 13 amino acids. In nucleotides, the CDR3 is TGCACCAGCAGCCAGGGGGGTAGTTCACCCCTCCACTTT. This sequence encodes CTSSQGGSSPLHF.

The chain links TRBV19 to TRBJ2-2, with unresolved D. The V gene lost 5 bases and the J gene lost 2 bases, with 6 bases spanning the gap. The CDR3 sequence is 13 residues long. CDR1 LNHDA and CDR2 SQIVND come from the germline V gene (reference sequence). The DNA of the CDR3 is TGTGCCAGTAGTTTAACTAACACCGGGGAGCTGTTTTTT. It is translated as CASSLTNTGELFF.

The chain joins TRBV6-4 to TRBJ2-3; 11 nucleotides align to TRBD2. The CDR3 contains 14 residues. The ends lost 2 bases at V and 5 bases at J; junction bases unmatched: 0. Looked up from germline, CDR1 is MRHNA and CDR2 is SNTAGT. The CDR3, as DNA: TGTGCCAGCAGTGACGGACTAGCGGGAGATACGCAGTATTTT. Amino acids: CASSDGLAGDTQYF.

The CDR3 DNA reads TGTGCCAGCAGTGAGGGACAGGGTGTCCCAGATACGCAGTATTTT. Translation: CASSEGQGVPDTQYF. The rearrangement uses TRBV6-4 and TRBJ2-3; 9 bases are a match to TRBD1. V was pared by 3 bases and J by 4 bases, with 5 bases of the junction left unmatched. This CDR3 contains 15 residues. Germline V gives CDR1 MRHNA, CDR2 SNTAGT.

This clone was counted a single time. The J gene is TRBJ2-5, the V gene TRBV10-3; D assignment may be TRBD1 or TRBD2 (5 bases each). The tail of the sequence fits TRBJ2-7 better, so the J call may be wrong. Germline CDR1 ENHRY, CDR2 SYGVKD. CDR3 size: 11 residues. The CDR3 here is CAIKWGYEQYF. Here the CDR3 DNA reads TGTGCCATCAAGTGGGGGTACGAGCAGTACTTC.

V usage is TRBV25-1 and J usage is TRBJ2-7; D tentatively fits TRBD1 or TRBD2 (5 bases each). Germline CDR1 reads MGHDK; CDR2 reads SYGVNS. The CDR3 length is 15 residues. The V and J ends lost 4 bases and 6 bases respectively, with 19 bases between them. The CDR3 reads CASSVPRGTLLEQYF. The CDR3, as DNA: TGTGCCAGCAGTGTTCCCCGAGGGACCCTTCTCGAGCAGTACTTC.

CDR3 amino acids: CASSVDRGLYGEQFF. CDR3 coding DNA: TGTGCCAGCAGCGTTGACAGGGGATTGTATGGTGAGCAGTTCTTC. The chain is built from TRBV14 and TRBJ2-1; 8 bases line up with TRBD1. In germline, CDR1 is SGHDN, CDR2 FVKESK. Germline trimming cut 5 bases from V and 9 bases from J; bases unmatched to any gene: 12. This CDR3 has 15 residues. The full variable domain, in which reference TRBV14 and TRBJ2-1 provide the parts outside the CDR3, is EAGVTQFPSHSVIEKGQTVTLRCDPISGHDNLYWYRRVMGKEIKFLLHFVKESKQDESGMPNNRFLAERTGGTYSTLKVQPAELEDSGVYFCASSVDRGLYGEQFFGPGTRLTVL.

The chain links TRBV6-1 to TRBJ1-1; no firm D call. The CDR3 has 13 residues. V was cut by 1 base and J by 5 bases, with 8 bases left in between. From germline, CDR1 is MNHNS and CDR2 SASEGT. The CDR3 sequence: CASSEGEETEAFF. Here the CDR3 DNA reads TGTGCCAGCAGTGAAGGGGAGGAGACTGAAGCTTTCTTT.

This clone was seen a single time. V is TRBV4-2 and J is TRBJ1-5; no reliable D call. Looked up from germline, CDR1 is LGHNA and CDR2 is YNFKEQ. The CDR3 totals 15 residues. The germline V and J ends were trimmed by 5 bases and 2 bases, with 13 bases remaining between them. The DNA of the CDR3 is TGTGCCAGCAGCTTACGGTGGCGACGCAATCAGCCCCAGCATTTT. This gives the protein CASSLRWRRNQPQHF.

The rearrangement joins TRBV29-1 to TRBJ1-2, with D maybe TRBD1 (5 bases). The CDR3 extends over 13 amino acids. Trimming cost V 3 bases and J 4 bases, with 12 bases left between them. The germline gives CDR1 SQVTM, CDR2 ANQGSEA. The CDR3: CSVEDGTFYGYTF. The CDR3 DNA reads TGCAGCGTTGAGGACGGGACTTTCTATGGCTACACCTTC.

V usage is TRBV6-1 and J usage is TRBJ1-1; D possibly corresponds to TRBD1 (5 bases). The CDR3 is made up of 13 amino acids. The V gene's germline CDR1 is MNHNS and CDR2 SASEGT. The germline V and J ends were trimmed by 0 bases and 7 bases, with 9 bases remaining between them. CDR3 region: CASSEALQGEAFF. Here the CDR3 DNA reads TGTGCCAGCAGTGAAGCGCTTCAGGGTGAAGCTTTCTTT.

This clone has only one observation. The chain joins TRBV25-1 to TRBJ1-4, with 10 bases aligning to TRBD1. The germline V gene has CDR1 MGHDK and CDR2 SYGVNS. The V segment lost 6 bases and the J segment 7 bases; nucleotides outside the gene matches: 17. This CDR3 is 18 amino acids long. CDR3 sequence: CASSDTGQGIFLREKLFF. CDR3 sequence (DNA): TGTGCCAGCAGCGACACGGGACAGGGGATTTTCTTACGTGAAAAACTGTTTTTT.

This chain joins TRBV7-8 and TRBJ1-5; no definite D call. CDR1 and CDR2 (germline): SGHVS, FQNEAQ. This CDR3 contains 15 residues. V was cut by 2 bases and J by 0 bases, with 8 bases left in between. This CDR3 is CASSLSVNSNQPQHF. The CDR3 nucleotides are TGTGCCAGCAGCTTATCCGTGAATAGCAATCAGCCCCAGCATTTT.

The CDR3 region is CAIGDSDYEQYF. The DNA of the CDR3 is TGTGCCATTGGAGACTCAGACTACGAGCAGTACTTC. The genes are TRBV2 and TRBJ2-7, with no clear D. Germline assignment: CDR1 SNHLY and CDR2 FYNNEI. V was trimmed by 10 bases and J by 3 bases, leaving 13 bases between them. CDR3 length equals 12 residues.

This clone was observed once. This rearrangement joins TRBV16 to TRBJ2-7; no clear D. Looked up from germline, CDR1 is KGHSY and CDR2 is FQNENV. The CDR3 contains 16 residues. Deletions cut 4 bases from V and 2 bases from J, with 18 bases between. The CDR3 DNA reads as TGTGCCAGCAGCCTTTACTCCGACTTAAAGACCTACGAGCAGTACTTC. This gives the protein CASSLYSDLKTYEQYF.

The chain uses TRBV7-6 and TRBJ2-1; 8 bases fit TRBD2. J lost 5 bases, V lost 2 bases, and 5 bases had no gene match. The germline V gene encodes CDR1 SGHVS and CDR2 FNYEAQ. CDR3 length equals 15 residues. CDR3 in amino acids: CASSLYSGRNNEQFF. In DNA, the CDR3 is TGTGCCAGCAGCTTATACAGCGGGAGAAACAATGAGCAGTTCTTC. Filled out from reference TRBV7-6 and TRBJ2-1, the complete variable domain reads GAGVSQSPRYKVTKRGQDVALRCDPISGHVSLYWYRQALGQGPEFLTYFNYEAQQDKSGLPNDRFSAERPEGSISTLTIQRTEQRDSAMYRCASSLYSGRNNEQFFGPGTRLTVL.

V usage is TRBV6-1 and J usage is TRBJ2-5; TRBD2 is a possible D gene (7 bases). V lost 1 base to trimming and J lost 4 bases, with 10 bases between them. The CDR3 loop spans 14 amino acids. In germline, CDR1 is MNHNS, CDR2 SASEGT. The CDR3 DNA reads as TGTGCCAGCAGTGAAGGAGGGGGGGGAGAGACCCAGTACTTC. Translating gives CASSEGGGGETQYF.

V and J are TRBV4-1 and TRBJ2-3; unclear D gene. This CDR3 has 12 residues. CDR1 is MGHRA and CDR2 is YSYEKL in the germline V gene. Trimming took off 3 bases at V and 2 bases at J, with 3 bases between the two ends. The CDR3 spells CASSHNTDTQYF. As DNA, the CDR3 is TGCGCCAGCAGCCACAACACAGATACGCAGTATTTT.